This paragraph covers one T cell receptor (beta chain) sequence. Its antigen has not been determined. The record has no base qualities; no much larger clone is one base away. The data were obtained in a study of blood T cell repertoires in COVID-19 (dated by TCRdb to the early 2020s). Regarding the research as a whole: Collaborator samples came from the United States, Italy and Spain and covered acute and convalescent phases of COVID-19. The prospective study material was composed of cDNA or gDNA derived from T cells, B-cell-depleted T cells, or PBMCs. Subjects who had been exposed to COVID-19, were actively infected with it, or had recovered from it provided the deeply sampled blood TCRbeta repertoires that made up the dataset. A freely available public database, intended as a resource for researchers studying the immune response to SARS-CoV-2, is where the repertoires were released. Samples were obtained from the ongoing ImmuneRACE study (first 160 participants) and from 1,000 to 1,500 subjects provided by 6 global collaborators. Nearly every sample came with metadata listing a de-identified subject ID, COVID-19 status, age in years and sex. HLA class I and class II types, where available, came from metadata supplied by the sample provider rather than from assay-based typing.

The collaborating institutions used their own protocols to collect whole blood in K2EDTA tubes. For TCRbeta analysis, collaborators shipped samples as frozen whole blood, isolated PBMCs, or DNA extracted from either of those sample types. Points the paper makes about the study in general: The amount of clinical and demographic metadata varied by source and participant and was provided uncurated.

V drops 6 bases and J drops 2 bases, leaving 15 bases in between. Its CDR3 holds 15 amino acids, cysteine through phenylalanine. The entry retains the CDR3 DNA only, 45 bases that are in frame from base 1. CDR1 and CDR2 are drawn from the germline V gene: KGHSY, FQNENV. TCRbeta CDR3 regions were amplified from genomic DNA using the immunoSEQ Assay, a bias-controlled multiplex PCR. For the original study's pipeline: Within the assay, amplification of reference gene primers was used to estimate how many nucleated cells each sample contained. Sequence reads were collapsed and filtered to measure the absolute abundance of every unique TCRbeta CDR3 rearrangement. For each sample, productive Simpson clonality was calculated as the square root of Simpson's diversity index across productive rearrangements. TCRdb obtained this table from immuneACCESS and retained in-frame rearrangements with V and J assigned. These tables miss some clones; where compared with another copy, unresolved V genes account for less than half of the shortfall, and the remainder is unexplained. Clone size and V and J calls were adopted from that table, with D and trimming inferred from the DNA. A total of approximately 90,000 clones appear in this sample, around 80% of them only once. Roughly 25% of the sample rests with the top ten.

The chain couples TRBV16 to TRBJ2-3; TRBD1 might be the D gene, on 5 matching bases. The material sequenced was peripheral blood. The sequence was obtained from a man in his 60s with acute or convalescent COVID-19. Here is the DNA: TGTGCCAGCAGTATAGGGGCTTCAAACACAGATACGCAGTATTTT. This gives the protein CASSIGASNTDTQYF. Reference TRBV16 and TRBJ2-3 proteins supply the regions before and after the CDR3; the full variable domain is: GEEVAQTPKHLVRGEGQKAKLYCAPIKGHSYVFWYQQVLKNEFKFLISFQNENVFDETGMPKERFSAKCLPNSPCSLEIQATKLEDSAVYFCASSIGASNTDTQYFGPGTRLTVL.